The T cell receptor beta chain described here comes from a study of CD8 T cells in Susac syndrome. Germline values: CDR1 SGHRS, CDR2 YFSETQ. V dropped 4 bases and J dropped 5 bases, with 16 bases sitting between them. This CDR3 has 14 residues. Worth noting for this clonotype: The antigen is unknown.

The multiple sclerosis controls were treatment-naive patients affected by stable or active relapsing-remitting disease. TEMRA cells were FACS-enriched and CD8+ and CD4+ T cells negatively isolated. When the RNA was reverse transcribed, random hexamers were used with an input of roughly 0.5 to 1 ug. Amplification of TCR beta CDR3 spanned 54 Vbeta and 13 Jbeta via immunoSEQ multiplex PCR. TCRdb fed the immunoSEQ multiplex PCR reads into MiXCR, producing one record per CDR3 protein. The table includes hundreds of thousands of distinct CDR3 sequences, 93% detected once. Regarding the study as a whole: In its TCR sequencing and HLA analysis, the study acknowledged that the number of individuals was relatively small.

The source is a human donor with multiple sclerosis. The sample comprised CD4+ T cells from PBMCs. The rearrangement links TRBV5-1 to TRBJ2-7; D may be TRBD1 or TRBD2 (5 bases each). CDR3 amino acids: CASSHGTKSHEQYF. DNA of the CDR3: TGCGCCAGCAGCCACGGGACGAAGAGCCACGAGCAGTACTTC.